This is a list of T cell receptor beta chains from one sample in a study of identifying expanded T cells in peripheral blood. TCRdb's copy holds only in-frame clones and misses some; the assay was immunoSEQ multiplex PCR. The sample lists about 130,000 clones; 80% to 90% were seen once. The sequencing input was blood. These receptors were taken from a person aged 18 to 69 in good health. Both conserved end residues are part of each CDR3. The order of the fields is J gene, V gene, D gene, clone size, CDR3 DNA, CDR3 protein. The D gene is left open where the match is weak. Where a row states a size, it is once, few, many or the class of an expanded clone; other rows omit it.

>TRBJ1-2|TRBV7-2|TRBD1|NA
TGTGCCAGCAGCCCATACACAGGGGGCGAGGGCTACACCTTC
CASSPYTGGEGYTF
>TRBJ2-2|TRBV7-3|NA|NA
TGTGCCAGCAGCCCCTCCCCCAGGGGATATACCGGGGAGCTGTTTTTT
CASSPSPRGYTGELFF
>TRBJ2-5|TRBV6-1|NA|NA
TGTGCCAGCAGTGAAGTGGTGCTGGGAACTAGTCTCGAGACCCAGTACTTC
CASSEVVLGTSLETQYF
>TRBJ1-1|TRBV2|NA|NA
TGTGCCAGCAGTCCCTTAGGACAGAACACTGAAGCTTTCTTT
CASSPLGQNTEAFF
>TRBJ2-7|TRBV11-3|NA|NA
TGTGCCAGCAGCTTACACAGAGGAGTGTACGAGCAGTACTTC
CASSLHRGVYEQYF
>TRBJ1-1|TRBV7-9|NA|few
TGTGCCAGCACCGCGGACGCCGGAGATCGAGCTTTCTTT
CASTADAGDRAFF
>TRBJ2-2|TRBV7-9|NA|NA
TGTGCCAGCAGCTTGACACAGAGAAACACCGGGGAGCTGTTTTTT
CASSLTQRNTGELFF
>TRBJ2-7|TRBV6-5|NA|NA
TGTGCCAGCAGTTACGCAGGGGGGGGGCAGACCTACGAGCAGTACTTC
CASSYAGGGQTYEQYF
>TRBJ2-6|TRBV12-5|TRBD1|NA
TGTGCTAGTGGTCAAGAACAGGGGGCCTCTGGGGCCAACGTCCTGACTTTC
CASGQEQGASGANVLTF
>TRBJ1-1|TRBV25-1|NA|once
TGTGCCAGCAGTGAATATGGTGGCAGGGAAAACACTGAAGCTTTCTTT
CASSEYGGRENTEAFF
>TRBJ2-5|TRBV5-1|NA|NA
TGCGCCAGCAGCTTGAGTTTCGAGACCCAGTACTTC
CASSLSFETQYF
>TRBJ1-1|TRBV18|NA|NA
TGTGCCAGCTCACTAGGCGGGTACATGAACACTGAAGCTTTCTTT
CASSLGGYMNTEAFF
>TRBJ1-4|TRBV19|NA|NA
TGTGCCAGTAGTATGATAACGACAGGACGGAATGAAAAACTGTTTTTT
CASSMITTGRNEKLFF
>TRBJ2-7|TRBV21-1|NA|NA
TGTGCCAGCAGCATAGCAGCCGGGACTAGCGGGAGGGAAATGGCCTACGAGCAGTACTTC
CASSIAAGTSGREMAYEQYF
>TRBJ2-7|TRBV7-2|NA|NA
TGTGCCAGCAGCCTCGGGAGATACGAGCAGTACTTC
CASSLGRYEQYF
>TRBJ2-3|TRBV7-2|NA|NA
TGTGCCAGCAGCACCCCGGAATTATTCCCTCCTACGCAGTATTTT
CASSTPELFPPTQYF
>TRBJ2-7|TRBV4-1|NA|once
TGCGCCAGCAGCCAACCAGCGGCCATGGCGGCCTACGAGCAGTACTTC
CASSQPAAMAAYEQYF
>TRBJ2-3|TRBV6-1|NA|NA
TGTGCCAGCAGTGCCCCCATTAGACCGGCAGATACGCAGTATTTT
CASSAPIRPADTQYF
>TRBJ2-1|TRBV28|TRBD2|once
TGTGCCAGCAGTTCCTCAGCGGGGGTGGCCTACAATGAGCAGTTCTTC
CASSSSAGVAYNEQFF
>TRBJ1-2|TRBV2|NA|NA
TGTGCCAGCAGTGGTATGCGGGAGGAAGGCTACACCTTC
CASSGMREEGYTF
>TRBJ2-1|TRBV7-6|NA|NA
TGTGCCAGCAGCTCACAGGTCAATGAGCAGTTCTTC
CASSSQVNEQFF
>TRBJ1-4|TRBV18|TRBD1|NA
TGTGCCAGCTCACCAACGAACAGGGGGATCGATGAAAAACTGTTTTTT
CASSPTNRGIDEKLFF